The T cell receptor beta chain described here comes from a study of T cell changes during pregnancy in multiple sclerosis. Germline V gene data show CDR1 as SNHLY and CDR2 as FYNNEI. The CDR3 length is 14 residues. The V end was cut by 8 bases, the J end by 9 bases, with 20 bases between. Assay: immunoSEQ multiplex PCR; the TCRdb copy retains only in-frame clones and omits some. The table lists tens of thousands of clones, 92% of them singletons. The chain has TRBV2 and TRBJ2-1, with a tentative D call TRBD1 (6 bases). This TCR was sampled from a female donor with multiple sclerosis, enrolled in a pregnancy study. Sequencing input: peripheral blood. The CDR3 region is CASGSFTGSGEQFF. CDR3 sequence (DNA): TGTGCCAGCGGGTCATTCACAGGGTCAGGTGAGCAGTTCTTC.